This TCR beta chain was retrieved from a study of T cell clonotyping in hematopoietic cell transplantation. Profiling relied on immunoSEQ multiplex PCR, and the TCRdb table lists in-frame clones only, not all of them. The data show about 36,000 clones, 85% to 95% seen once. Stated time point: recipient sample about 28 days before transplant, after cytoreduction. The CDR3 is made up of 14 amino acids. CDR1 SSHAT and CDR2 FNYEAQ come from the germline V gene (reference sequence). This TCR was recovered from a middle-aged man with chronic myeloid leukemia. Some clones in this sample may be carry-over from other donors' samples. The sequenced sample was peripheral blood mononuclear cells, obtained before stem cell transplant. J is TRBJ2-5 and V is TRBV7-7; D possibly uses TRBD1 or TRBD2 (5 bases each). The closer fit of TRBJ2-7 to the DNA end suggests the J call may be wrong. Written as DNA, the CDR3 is TGTGCCAGCAGCCCCGGGACGAACTCCTACGAGCAGTACTTC. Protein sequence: CASSPGTNSYEQYF.